Each of the 27 T cell receptor beta chains below was sequenced from the same sample in a study of blood T cell repertoires in COVID-19. Here immunoSEQ multiplex PCR was the method, and the copy in TCRdb shows in-frame clones only, minus some. The sample lists a few hundred thousand clones, 80% to 90% occurring once. The sample consisted of PBMCs or T cells enriched from blood (not recorded which). These receptors came from a woman between 45 and 65 years old who had recovered from COVID-19.

CDR3 sequence (DNA): TGTGCCAGCAGTGAGGGGACTAGCGGGAACAATGAGCAGTTCTTC. Its translation: CASSEGTSGNNEQFF. The chain combines TRBV6-4 with TRBJ2-1; 13 positions match TRBD2. Germline V gene lookup returns CDR1 MRHNA and CDR2 SNTAGT. The CDR3 spans 15 residues. V lost 3 bases and J lost 5; bases outside the gene matches: 1.

The chain joins TRBV19 to TRBJ2-3, with D possibly being TRBD2 (6 bases). Germline lookup yields CDR1 LNHDA and CDR2 SQIVND (reference sequence). This CDR3 contains 16 residues. The V end lost 2 bases, the J end lost 0 bases, and 12 bases lay between the germline ends. CDR3 nucleotide sequence: TGTGCCAGTAGTATACAGCGGGCTAGGAGCACAGATACGCAGTATTTT. This encodes CASSIQRARSTDTQYF. Complete variable domain (other parts from reference TRBV19 and TRBJ2-3): DGGITQSPKYLFRKEGQNVTLSCEQNLNHDAMYWYRQDPGQGLRLIYYSQIVNDFQKGDIAEGYSVSREKKESFPLTVTSAQKNPTAFYLCASSIQRARSTDTQYFGPGTRLTVL.

The chain has TRBV27 and TRBJ1-6; a possible D gene is TRBD1 (6 bases). The length of the CDR3 is 14 residues. Germline values: CDR1 MNHEY, CDR2 SMNVEV (reference sequence). Trimming took 6 bases from V and 9 from J, leaving 15 bases between them. Here the CDR3 DNA reads TGTGCCAGCAGAAGGGCAGGGGTTGTTTCACCCCTCCACTTT. Protein product: CASRRAGVVSPLHF.

V gene TRBV11-2 combines with J gene TRBJ1-4; a possible D gene is TRBD1 (5 bases). The germline CDR1 and CDR2 sequences are SGHAT and FQNNGV. V gave up 1 base and J gave up 4 bases, with 13 bases separating them. This CDR3 is 16 amino acids long. As DNA, the CDR3 is TGTGCCAGCAGCTTAGGGGACTCTGTCGGTAATGAAAAACTGTTTTTT. It yields the protein CASSLGDSVGNEKLFF.

CDR3 loop: CASSFRSTDEQYF. The CDR3 nucleotides are TGTGCCAGCAGCTTTCGGAGTACCGACGAGCAGTACTTC. V and J are TRBV5-4 and TRBJ2-7; D is uncertain. Trimming left V 2 bases short and J 5 bases short, with 11 bases between. The CDR3 sequence is 13 residues long. Germline-derived CDR1 and CDR2 are SGHNT and YYREEE (reference sequence).

The genes are TRBV11-2 and TRBJ2-3; 12 bases match TRBD2. Germline CDR1 SGHAT, CDR2 FQNNGV. The CDR3 has 18 amino acids. Trimming removed 0 bases from V and 5 bases from J; junction bases left unmatched: 9. The CDR3 nucleotides are TGTGCCAGCAGCTTAGACGATTGGACTAGCGGGGTAGTAGATACGCAGTATTTT. As protein: CASSLDDWTSGVVDTQYF.

The V call is TRBV21-1, the J call TRBJ1-1; TRBD1, the table's D call, was not compared with the DNA. TRBV21-1 corresponds to a pseudogene. The CDR3 is 13 amino acids. As DNA, the CDR3 is TGTGCCAGCAGCGCCCGGATCCAGGGTGAAGCTTTCTTT. Translating gives CASSARIQGEAFF.

The chain links TRBV5-1 to TRBJ1-5, with D possibly TRBD1 on 6 matching bases. This CDR3 spans 13 amino acids. Germline CDR1 and CDR2: SGHRS and YFSETQ. Trimming stripped 4 bases from V and 7 bases from J, with 12 bases between. This CDR3 reads CASSLTGIQPQHF. The DNA for the CDR3 is TGCGCCAGCAGCCTTACAGGGATCCAGCCCCAGCATTTT.

V gene TRBV3-1 (or the pseudogene TRBV3-2) combines with J gene TRBJ2-7, with D uncertain. The CDR3 contains 16 residues. Germline-derived CDR1 and CDR2 are LGHDT and YNNKEL (reference sequence). V was pared by 0 bases and J by 2 bases, with 14 bases between. CDR3 DNA: TGTGCCAGCAGCCAAGATAAGCAATTTCCACCCTACGAGCAGTACTTC. Translated, it gives CASSQDKQFPPYEQYF.

About this clone: At one end the junction does not follow the germline gene, possibly because of a read error. The genes are TRBV12-3 or TRBV12-4 and TRBJ1-2, with 8 bases that match TRBD1. The CDR3 sequence is 9 residues long. The CDR3 loop reads CATTARGPF. CDR3 in DNA: TGTGCCACAACCGCCAGGGGGCCCTTC.

V usage is TRBV11-1 and J usage is TRBJ1-1; D might be TRBD1 (6 bases). Trimming left V 5 bases short and J 3 bases short, with 13 bases between. Germline V gene sequence: CDR1 SGHAT, CDR2 FQDESV (reference sequence). This CDR3 has 14 amino acids. This CDR3 reads CASSPTGLDTEAFF. As DNA, the CDR3 is TGTGCCAGCAGCCCCACAGGGCTCGACACTGAAGCTTTCTTT.

The chain has TRBV7-2 and TRBJ2-6; 7 nucleotides agree with TRBD2. V lost 3 bases and J lost 3; bases outside the gene matches: 2. This CDR3 comprises 15 residues. Germline CDR1 reads SGHTA; CDR2 reads FQGNSA. This CDR3 reads CASSFGLGGANVLTF. The CDR3 bases are TGTGCCAGCAGCTTTGGACTAGGTGGGGCCAACGTCCTGACTTTC. The entire variable domain, with the rest obtained from reference TRBV7-2 and TRBJ2-6, is as follows: GAGVSQSPSNKVTEKGKDVELRCDPISGHTALYWYRQSLGQGLEFLIYFQGNSAPDKSGLPSDRFSAERTGGSVSTLTIQRTQQEDSAVYLCASSFGLGGANVLTFGAGSRLTVL.

The V gene is TRBV5-4, the J gene TRBJ2-4; D perhaps matches TRBD1 (6 bases). Germline V gene data show CDR1 as SGHNT and CDR2 as YYREEE (reference sequence). The CDR3 is made up of 15 amino acids. With 4 bases removed from V and 5 bases from J, the gap between germline ends came to 16 bases. The CDR3 here is CASSLDGGGENIQYF. As DNA, the CDR3 is TGTGCCAGCAGCCTAGACGGTGGGGGCGAAAACATTCAGTACTTC.

This chain connects TRBV5-6 to TRBJ1-2; D gene unclear. The V and J ends lost 4 bases and 4 bases respectively, with 11 bases between them. The CDR3 contains 13 residues. Per the germline V gene, CDR1 is SGHDT and CDR2 is YYEEEE. In nucleotides, the CDR3 is TGTGCCAGCAGCATGACACCCCCCTATGGCTACACCTTC. Its translation is CASSMTPPYGYTF.

The V gene is TRBV2, the J gene TRBJ1-4; possibly TRBD1 for D (6 bases). CDR1 and CDR2 from the germline V gene are SNHLY and FYNNEI. Trimming took off 6 bases at V and 5 bases at J, with 13 bases between the two ends. The CDR3 runs to 14 residues. CDR3 in amino acids: CASSAGELNEKLFF. The CDR3 nucleotides are TGTGCCAGCAGCGCAGGGGAGCTGAATGAAAAACTGTTTTTT. Full variable domain (outside the CDR3, taken from reference TRBV2 and TRBJ1-4): EPEVTQTPSHQVTQMGQEVILRCVPISNHLYFYWYRQILGQKVEFLVSFYNNEISEKSEIFDDQFSVERPDGSNFTLKIRSTKLEDSAMYFCASSAGELNEKLFFGSGTQLSVL.

The chain has TRBV6-5 and TRBJ2-1, with TRBD2 matching over 10 bases. The V segment lost 7 bases and the J segment 3 bases; nucleotides outside the gene matches: 0. The length of the CDR3 is 13 residues. The germline V gene has CDR1 MNHEY and CDR2 SVGAGI. The CDR3 coding sequence is TGTGCCAGCAAGCGGGAGGGCTACAATGAGCAGTTCTTC. Translated, it gives CASKREGYNEQFF.

This chain links TRBV27 with TRBJ1-1, with 7 bases that match TRBD1. V shed 4 bases, J shed 0 bases, and the junction held 2 bases outside the gene matches. This CDR3 region has 14 residues. CDR1 is MNHEY and CDR2 is SMNVEV in the germline V gene (reference sequence). The DNA for the CDR3 is TGTGCCAGCAGTTGGACAGGCTTGAACACTGAAGCTTTCTTT. Protein product: CASSWTGLNTEAFF.

This clone occurred once. This chain links TRBV28 with TRBJ1-2; 8 nucleotides match TRBD1. Germline lookup yields CDR1 MDHEN and CDR2 SYDVKM. Trimming removed 3 bases from V and 6 bases from J; junction bases left unmatched: 6. This CDR3 contains 14 residues. The CDR3 region is CASSLGGQGHGYTF. CDR3 coding DNA: TGTGCCAGCAGTTTGGGCGGACAGGGCCATGGCTACACCTTC.

The chain is built from TRBV19 and TRBJ1-3, with a weak D call TRBD1 (6 bases). Trimming left V 7 bases short and J 0 bases short, with 13 bases between. CDR1 is LNHDA and CDR2 is SQIVND in the germline V gene (reference sequence). The CDR3 runs to 15 residues. In nucleotides, the CDR3 is TGTGCCAGTATCCTGGGACATTTCTCTGGAAACACCATATATTTT. Translation gives CASILGHFSGNTIYF.

In this sample, this clone turned up a few times. The chain recombines TRBV12-5 with TRBJ1-1, with D hard to call. This CDR3 region has 15 residues. V lost 0 bases to trimming and J lost 0 bases, with 8 bases between them. Germline V lookup: CDR1 LGHNT, CDR2 FRNRAP. CDR3 protein: CASGLVAGMNTEAFF. The CDR3 DNA is TGTGCTAGTGGTTTGGTAGCCGGGATGAACACTGAAGCTTTCTTT. The whole variable domain, remainder taken from reference TRBV12-5 and TRBJ1-1, is DARVTQTPRHKVTEMGQEVTMRCQPILGHNTVFWYRQTMMQGLELLAYFRNRAPLDDSGMPKDRFSAEMPDATLATLKIQPSEPRDSAVYFCASGLVAGMNTEAFFGQGTRLTVV.

The rearrangement uses TRBV28 and TRBJ2-7, with TRBD2 matching over 10 bases. The CDR3 consists of 15 residues. V was clipped by 10 bases and J by 0 bases; unmatched bases: 9. Germline CDR1 is MDHEN and CDR2 is SYDVKM. The CDR3 region is CATQGAGGSSYEQYF. For the CDR3, the DNA is TGTGCCACCCAGGGAGCGGGGGGGAGCTCCTACGAGCAGTACTTC.

The gene calls are TRBV5-1 and TRBJ2-7, with TRBD2 identical over 12 bases. Germline V CDR1 and CDR2: SGHRS, YFSETQ. CDR3 length equals 17 residues. Germline trimming cut 0 bases from V and 1 base from J; bases unmatched to any gene: 5. The CDR3 DNA sequence: TGCGCCAGCAGCTTGGGTCTAGCGGGAGGGAATTCCTACGAGCAGTACTTC. Protein sequence: CASSLGLAGGNSYEQYF. Full variable domain (missing parts from reference TRBV5-1 and TRBJ2-7): KAGVTQTPRYLIKTRGQQVTLSCSPISGHRSVSWYQQTPGQGLQFLFEYFSETQRNKGNFPGRFSGRQFSNSRSEMNVSTLELGDSALYLCASSLGLAGGNSYEQYFGPGTRLTVT.

This chain connects TRBV28 to TRBJ1-2, with 9 bases that match TRBD1. The CDR3 runs 17 residues. V lost 4 bases and J lost 4; bases outside the gene matches: 13. CDR1 and CDR2 from the germline V gene are MDHEN and SYDVKM. In DNA, the CDR3 is TGTGCCAGCAGTTCCGTCCCCGGGACAGGGTCCAGCTATGGCTACACCTTC. It translates to CASSSVPGTGSSYGYTF.

This clone has only a few counts. This rearrangement joins TRBV7-9 to TRBJ2-5, with TRBD2 matching over 9 bases. The J segment lost 5 bases and the V segment lost 4 bases, leaving 8 bases of the junction unmatched. Germline CDR1 SEHNR, CDR2 FQNEAQ (reference sequence). The CDR3 loop spans 15 amino acids. The CDR3 DNA reads TGTGCCAGCAGCTCAGGCGGGAGGGCCAGGGAGACCCAGTACTTC. Residues: CASSSGGRARETQYF.

The rearrangement uses TRBV18 and TRBJ2-1; 13 nucleotides agree with TRBD2. CDR1 is KGHSH and CDR2 is LQKENI in the germline V gene. The V segment lost 5 bases and the J segment 9 bases; nucleotides outside the gene matches: 7. The CDR3 runs 15 residues. The CDR3 DNA reads as TGTGCCAGCTCAGCCACTAGCGGGAGGGCCACTGAGCAGTTCTTC. This codes for CASSATSGRATEQFF.

CDR3 protein: CATSEGSGTSGRYEQFF. CDR3 sequence (DNA): TGTGCCACCAGTGAGGGCAGCGGGACTAGCGGGAGGTATGAGCAGTTCTTC. The chain has TRBV24-1 and TRBJ2-1, with 15 bases matching TRBD2. The CDR3 is 17 residues long. From germline, CDR1 is KGHDR and CDR2 SFDVKD. Unmatched junction bases numbered 8, after V lost 4 bases and J lost 8 bases.

The chain carries TRBV7-2 and TRBJ2-7, with D perhaps TRBD2 (5 bases). Deletions cut 4 bases from V and 0 bases from J, with 13 bases between. The germline V gene encodes CDR1 SGHTA and CDR2 FQGNSA. This CDR3 comprises 15 residues. In nucleotides, the CDR3 is TGTGCCAGCAGCTCAGCGGTGATTAGCTCCTACGAGCAGTACTTC. Its protein is CASSSAVISSYEQYF.